A single sample gave rise to the 14 T cell receptor beta chains below, sequenced in a study of circulating tumor DNA in untreated peripheral T-cell lymphoma. Produced via immunoSEQ multiplex PCR; TCRdb's table is partial and in-frame only. The sample lists approximately 10,000 clones; approximately 72% were seen once. Sequenced sample: tumor tissue. The receptors derive from a human donor with peripheral T-cell lymphoma.

The chain has TRBV11-3 and TRBJ1-2; D gene unclear. Trimming pared 0 bases from V and 3 bases from J, leaving 8 bases between. Germline V CDR1 and CDR2: SGHNT, YENEEA. The CDR3 runs 14 residues. CDR3 sequence reads: CASSLEAAYYGYTF. The DNA for the CDR3 is TGTGCCAGCAGCTTAGAGGCAGCCTACTATGGCTACACCTTC.

The chain combines TRBV29-1 with TRBJ2-2; 7 nucleotides agree with TRBD2. Germline loops: CDR1 SQVTM, CDR2 ANQGSEA. V lost 3 bases to trimming and J lost 4 bases; unmatched junction nucleotides: 5. There are 14 residues in the CDR3. DNA for the CDR3: TGCAGCGTTGATGGGGAGGGAGTCACCGGGGAGCTGTTTTTT. Amino acids: CSVDGEGVTGELFF.

The rearrangement uses TRBV28 and TRBJ1-6; D remains unclear. V lost 5 bases and J lost 7, with 12 bases in between. Per the germline V gene, CDR1 is MDHEN and CDR2 is SYDVKM. The CDR3 is 14 residues long. The CDR3 here is CASSPTAINSPLHF. The CDR3 DNA is TGTGCCAGCAGTCCTACTGCTATAAATTCACCCCTCCACTTT.

The CDR3 reads CARCPRFDFRNEQFF. The CDR3 DNA reads TGTGCCAGATGTCCTAGGTTCGATTTTCGCAATGAGCAGTTCTTC. The rearrangement links TRBV19 to TRBJ2-1; no definite D call. Trimming took 9 bases from V and 6 from J, leaving 21 bases between them. CDR1 is LNHDA and CDR2 is SQIVND in the germline V gene (reference sequence). The CDR3 totals 15 residues.

The chain has TRBV29-1 and TRBJ1-2; the D is unclear. CDR3 length equals 12 residues. Trimming stripped 0 bases from V and 4 bases from J, with 6 bases between. The germline gives CDR1 SQVTM, CDR2 ANQGSEA. The CDR3 coding sequence is TGCAGCGTTGAAGAGTATGGCTATGGCTACACCTTC. Its translation: CSVEEYGYGYTF.

The J gene is TRBJ1-5, the V gene TRBV15, with D possibly being TRBD1 (5 bases). V was cut by 5 bases and J by 1 base, with 12 bases left in between. The CDR3 consists of 15 residues. Germline CDR1 reads LNHNV; CDR2 reads YYDKDF (reference sequence). The CDR3: CATSPGGESNQPQHF. The CDR3 DNA reads as TGTGCCACCAGCCCGGGGGGGGAGAGCAATCAGCCCCAGCATTTT.

The CDR3 DNA reads as TGCGCCAGCAGCTTGGAAGGGGTCCCAAATCAGCCCCAGCATTTT. This codes for CASSLEGVPNQPQHF. The chain joins TRBV5-1 to TRBJ1-5, with a tentative D call TRBD1 (5 bases). The CDR3 length is 15 residues. The V gene's germline CDR1 is SGHRS and CDR2 YFSETQ. Trimming stripped 0 bases from V and 4 bases from J, with 11 bases between.

The genes are TRBV25-1 and TRBJ2-7; D uncertain. This CDR3 has 15 amino acids. Germline-derived CDR1 and CDR2 are MGHDK and SYGVNS. V lost 1 base and J 3 bases, leaving 13 bases between the germline ends. The CDR3 DNA sequence: TGTGCCAGCAGTGAATCTCGGGCCAGAAGCTACGAGCAGTACTTC. This codes for CASSESRARSYEQYF.

The chain couples TRBV6-8 to TRBJ2-7; TRBD2 is a possible D gene (7 bases). CDR1 is MNHGY, CDR2 SAAAGT, per germline. This CDR3 region has 15 residues. V dropped 5 bases and J dropped 0 bases, with 14 bases sitting between them. This CDR3 is CASSAQGGASYEQYF. CDR3 DNA: TGTGCCAGCAGTGCCCAAGGGGGGGCCTCCTACGAGCAGTACTTC.

V usage is TRBV6-8 and J usage is TRBJ2-7; 11 positions agree with TRBD1. The V gene end was trimmed by 5 bases and the J gene end by 2 bases; junction bases not matched to a gene: 11. CDR3 size: 17 residues. From germline, CDR1 is MNHGY and CDR2 SAAAGT. CDR3 bases: TGTGCCAGCAGTGACGGACAGGGGGCGATTTCTACCTACGAGCAGTACTTC. This gives the protein CASSDGQGAISTYEQYF.

The chain recombines TRBV10-2 with TRBJ1-2, with a possible D match to TRBD1 (6 bases). The CDR3 runs 12 residues. Between the trimmed V and J ends, which lost 5 bases and 2 bases, there was a span of 6 bases. Germline lookup yields CDR1 WSHSY and CDR2 SAAADI. The DNA for the CDR3 is TGCGCCAGCAGTACAGGGAACTATGGCTACACCTTC. Protein: CASSTGNYGYTF.

For this clone: A read error may produce the germline difference seen at one junction end. The J gene is TRBJ2-7, the V gene TRBV30; 8 bases align to TRBD1. The CDR3 runs 15 residues. The germline CDR1 and CDR2 sequences are GTSNPN and SVGIG (reference sequence). In DNA, the CDR3 is TGTGCCTGGAGTGTAGCCGGGACAGGTTCCTACAAGCAGTACTTC. Its protein is CAWSVAGTGSYKQYF.

On this clone itself: Germline and junction disagree at one end, which may indicate a read error. This chain links TRBV10-3 with TRBJ2-7; TRBD2 agrees at 7 bases. The length of the CDR3 is 15 residues. From germline, CDR1 is ENHRY and CDR2 SYGVKD. The DNA for the CDR3 is TGTGCCATCAGTGAGCCCAGCGGGGCCACCTACAAGCAGTACTTC. This sequence encodes CAISEPSGATYKQYF.

The V gene is TRBV11-3, the J gene TRBJ1-1; TRBD1 is a possible D gene (5 bases). The germline gives CDR1 SGHNT, CDR2 YENEEA. V lost 1 base and J 5 bases, leaving 14 bases between the germline ends. The length of the CDR3 is 15 residues. CDR3 sequence reads: CASSLVGGMGTEAFF. CDR3 in DNA: TGTGCCAGCAGCTTAGTCGGGGGAATGGGGACTGAAGCTTTCTTT.